This paragraph reports one T cell receptor (beta chain). Antigen unknown. Germline lookup yields CDR1 MDHEN and CDR2 SYDVKM. The CDR3 spans 14 residues. V trimming: 2 bases; J trimming: 4 bases; junction bases outside the gene matches: 2. This sample is drawn from a study of CD8 T cells in ankylosing spondylitis. MiXCR was run by TCRdb on the 5' RACE reads, yielding one entry per CDR3 protein. The repertoire holds 670,000 or so distinct CDR3 sequences, with over 15% as singletons. Study outcomes and limitations: Seemingly distinctive of ankylosing spondylitis blood was a TCR beta motif formed by eight highly homologous variants. In reactive arthritis synovial fluid and blood, some motif variants had been reported before. Clones linked with disease were CD8+ and fairly uncommon in the peripheral blood.

The receptor was isolated from a male donor with ankylosing spondylitis. The sample taken for sequencing was blood, either unsorted or a sorted T cell fraction (not recorded which). The rearrangement joins TRBV28 to TRBJ1-5; 7 bases align to TRBD1. The CDR3 coding sequence is TGTGCCAGCAGTTTAGGGACAGAGAATCAGCCCCAGCATTTT. Its translation is CASSLGTENQPQHF. The full variable domain, rest sourced from reference TRBV28 and TRBJ1-5, is DVKVTQSSRYLVKRTGEKVFLECVQDMDHENMFWYRQDPGLGLRLIYFSYDVKMKEKGDIPEGYSVSREKKERFSLILESASTNQTSMYLCASSLGTENQPQHFGDGTRLSIL.